This TCR beta chain was recorded in a study of identical twins. CDR3 size: 13 residues. Trimming left V 1 base short and J 7 bases short, with 14 bases between. The germline gives CDR1 DFQATT, CDR2 SNEGSKA (reference sequence). Overall study findings and caveats: Alpha sequences out of frame and shared by twins had excess low generation probability.

TCRdb reprocessed the 5' RACE reads via MiXCR and lists one record per CDR3 protein. The sample has about 660,000 distinct CDR3 sequences, 8.6% seen once. This clonotype has only a few counts. Antigen: not known. These same data were also listed under a study on yellow fever vaccine responses in identical twins. That paper states: Twins showed a vaccine T cell response that reportedly seemed partly convergent, partly personalized.

The chain joins TRBV20-1 to TRBJ2-7, with TRBD2 as a possible D gene (5 bases). Sequences were obtained from PBMCs. The TCR comes from a woman between 18 and 30 years old in good health. CDR3: CSARVGGGGEQYF. In nucleotides, the CDR3 is TGCAGTGCTAGAGTAGGTGGAGGCGGTGAGCAGTACTTC.